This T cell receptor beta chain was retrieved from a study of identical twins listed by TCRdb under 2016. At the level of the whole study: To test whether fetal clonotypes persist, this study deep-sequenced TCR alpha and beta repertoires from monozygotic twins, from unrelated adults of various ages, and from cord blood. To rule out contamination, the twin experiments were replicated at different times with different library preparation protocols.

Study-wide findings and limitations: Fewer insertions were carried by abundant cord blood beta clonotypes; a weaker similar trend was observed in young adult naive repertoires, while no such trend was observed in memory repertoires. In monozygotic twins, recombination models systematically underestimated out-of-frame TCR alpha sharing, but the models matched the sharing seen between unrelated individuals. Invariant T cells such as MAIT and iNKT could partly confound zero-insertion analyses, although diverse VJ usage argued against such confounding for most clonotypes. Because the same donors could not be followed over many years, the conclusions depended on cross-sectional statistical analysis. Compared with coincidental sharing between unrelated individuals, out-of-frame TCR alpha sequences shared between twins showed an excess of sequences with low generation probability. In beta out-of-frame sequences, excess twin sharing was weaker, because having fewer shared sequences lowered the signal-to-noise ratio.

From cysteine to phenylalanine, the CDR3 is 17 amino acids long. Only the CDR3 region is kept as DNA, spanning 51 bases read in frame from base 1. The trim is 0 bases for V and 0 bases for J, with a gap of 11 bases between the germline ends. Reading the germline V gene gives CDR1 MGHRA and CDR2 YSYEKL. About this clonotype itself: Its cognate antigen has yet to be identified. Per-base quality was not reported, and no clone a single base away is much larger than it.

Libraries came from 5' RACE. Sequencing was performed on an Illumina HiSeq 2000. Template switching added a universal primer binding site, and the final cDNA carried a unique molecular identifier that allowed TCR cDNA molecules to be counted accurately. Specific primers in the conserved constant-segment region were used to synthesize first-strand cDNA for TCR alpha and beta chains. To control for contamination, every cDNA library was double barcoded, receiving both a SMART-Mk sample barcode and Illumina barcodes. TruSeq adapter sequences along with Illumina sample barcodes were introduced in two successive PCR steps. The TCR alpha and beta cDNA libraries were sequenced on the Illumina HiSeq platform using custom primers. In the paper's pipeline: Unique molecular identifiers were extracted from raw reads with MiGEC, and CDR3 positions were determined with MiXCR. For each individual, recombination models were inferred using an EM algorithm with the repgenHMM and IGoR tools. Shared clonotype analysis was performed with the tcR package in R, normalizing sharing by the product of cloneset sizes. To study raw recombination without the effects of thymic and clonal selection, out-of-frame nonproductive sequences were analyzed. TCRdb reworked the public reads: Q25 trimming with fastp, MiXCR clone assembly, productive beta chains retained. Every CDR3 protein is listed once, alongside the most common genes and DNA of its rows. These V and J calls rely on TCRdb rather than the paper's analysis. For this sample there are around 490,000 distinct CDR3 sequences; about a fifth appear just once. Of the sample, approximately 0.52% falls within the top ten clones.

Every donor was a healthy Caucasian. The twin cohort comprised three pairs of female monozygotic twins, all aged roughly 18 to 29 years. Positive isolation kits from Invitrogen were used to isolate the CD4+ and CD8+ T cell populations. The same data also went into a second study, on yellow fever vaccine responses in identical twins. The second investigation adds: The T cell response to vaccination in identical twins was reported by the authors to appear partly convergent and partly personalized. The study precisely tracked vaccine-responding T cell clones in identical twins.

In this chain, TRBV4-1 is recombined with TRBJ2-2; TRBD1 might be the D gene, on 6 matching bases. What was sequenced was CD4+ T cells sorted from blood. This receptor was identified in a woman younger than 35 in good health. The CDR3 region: CASSQDGSGANTGELFF. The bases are TGCGCCAGCAGCCAAGATGGGTCAGGGGCGAACACCGGGGAGCTGTTTTTT.